Below are 25 T cell receptor beta chains sequenced from a single sample in a study of T-cell memory formation after mild COVID-19. TCRdb re-called the 5' RACE reads through MiXCR, storing one row per CDR3 protein. The table records roughly 310,000 distinct CDR3 sequences, 15% to 20% of them present only once. The sample was PBMCs or a T cell subset sorted from them (not recorded which). The receptors stem from a man aged 18 to 30 who had mild COVID-19 (a few samples of this study predate the infection). Cell type and time point are not known.

This clonotype was counted only a few times. The chain is built from TRBV6-2 or TRBV6-3 and TRBJ2-7, with D hard to call. Between the trimmed V and J ends, which lost 5 bases and 3 bases, there was a span of 8 bases. CDR1 and CDR2 (germline): MNHEY, SVGEGT. This CDR3 spans 12 amino acids. CDR3 amino acids: CASSRMGYEQYV. The CDR3 DNA follows: TGTGCCAGCAGTAGGATGGGCTACGAGCAGTACGTC.

A few counts support this clonotype. The CDR3 is CATSDKQGTNTGELFF. The CDR3 region has the DNA TGTGCCACCAGTGACAAACAGGGTACGAACACCGGGGAGCTGTTTTTT. V is TRBV24-1 and J is TRBJ2-2; the D gene is possibly TRBD1 (6 bases). Trimming stripped 4 bases from V and 0 bases from J, with 11 bases between. The CDR3 sequence is 16 residues long. CDR1 is KGHDR, CDR2 SFDVKD, per germline.

The sample holds a few counts of this clonotype. V and J are TRBV2 and TRBJ2-1; 8 positions agree with TRBD2. J was trimmed by 12 bases and V by 6 bases; bases with no gene match: 10. The CDR3 length is 13 residues. CDR1 is SNHLY and CDR2 is FYNNEI in the germline V gene. CDR3 DNA sequence: TGTGCCAGCAGCGGCGAGCGGGGGTCCCTGCAGTTCTTC. It translates to CASSGERGSLQFF.

This clonotype showed up just a few times. The chain carries TRBV10-3 and TRBJ1-2; 7 nucleotides align to TRBD1. CDR1 and CDR2 (germline): ENHRY, SYGVKD. Trimming at V came to 8 bases and at J to 2 bases, leaving 8 bases not matched to a gene. This CDR3 region has 14 residues. As DNA, the CDR3 is TGTGCCATCTTTCAGGGGGAACACAACTATGGCTACACCTTC. It codes for CAIFQGEHNYGYTF.

The chain joins TRBV4-3 to TRBJ2-2; TRBD2 might be the D (6 bases). The CDR3 contains 15 residues. The V gene lost 4 bases and the J gene lost 5 bases, with 14 bases spanning the gap. Per the germline V gene, CDR1 is LGHNA and CDR2 is YSLEER. The CDR3 region is CASSPGVRATGELFF. As DNA, the CDR3 is TGCGCCAGCAGCCCGGGGGTCAGGGCAACCGGGGAGCTGTTTTTT.

The sample holds a few counts of this clonotype. The chain has TRBV7-2 and TRBJ1-3, with 8 bases aligning to TRBD1. With 5 bases clipped from V and 2 bases from J, the junction kept 11 bases outside the gene matches. The CDR3 consists of 17 residues. The germline CDR1 and CDR2 sequences are SGHTA and FQGNSA. The CDR3 loop is CASSVQPGQGTGNTIYF. The CDR3 DNA reads as TGTGCCAGCAGCGTCCAGCCAGGACAGGGAACTGGAAACACCATATATTTT.

This clonotype was detected only a few times. This rearrangement joins TRBV12-3 or TRBV12-4 to TRBJ1-2, with 9 bases lining up with TRBD1. The CDR3 extends over 15 amino acids. The V segment lost 5 bases and the J segment 7 bases; nucleotides outside the gene matches: 11. CDR3 bases: TGTGCCAGCAGTCGTCTGACAGGGGGAGGAAGTGGCTACACCTTC. Amino acids: CASSRLTGGGSGYTF.

CDR3 loop: CASSPPTMNTEAFF. CDR3 DNA sequence: TGTGCCAGCAGCCCCCCGACCATGAACACTGAAGCTTTCTTT. The chain uses TRBV7-9 and TRBJ1-1; D unresolved. The germline V gene has CDR1 SEHNR and CDR2 FQNEAQ (reference sequence). This CDR3 is built from 14 residues. V lost 5 bases, J lost 0 bases, and 10 bases lay in between.

This clonotype occurred a few times. This sequence joins TRBV10-3 and TRBJ1-2; 7 nucleotides align to TRBD1. Germline V lookup: CDR1 ENHRY, CDR2 SYGVKD. V was pared by 6 bases and J by 6 bases, with 13 bases of the junction left unmatched. The CDR3 loop spans 15 amino acids. CDR3 sequence: CAISSSTGERDGYTF. DNA for the CDR3: TGTGCCATCAGCAGTTCTACAGGGGAGCGAGATGGCTACACCTTC.

The chain combines TRBV4-1 with TRBJ1-1; 7 positions match TRBD1. This CDR3 is built from 16 residues. The V gene end was trimmed by 5 bases and the J gene end by 0 bases; junction bases not matched to a gene: 9. The germline V gene has CDR1 MGHRA and CDR2 YSYEKL. The CDR3 bases are TGCGCCAGCAGCTTCAGGGGGGGACTCATGAACACTGAAGCTTTCTTT. The encoded protein is CASSFRGGLMNTEAFF.

The gene calls are TRBV30 and TRBJ1-2; 11 positions match TRBD1. The V gene's germline CDR1 is GTSNPN and CDR2 SVGIG (reference sequence). Trimming removed 2 bases from V and 3 bases from J; junction bases left unmatched: 8. CDR3 length: 16 amino acids. The CDR3 DNA follows: TGTGCCTGGAGTCCCCGCCCGGGACAGGGGGACTATGGCTACACCTTC. It codes for CAWSPRPGQGDYGYTF.

This chain connects TRBV6-5 to TRBJ2-5; 7 bases map to TRBD1. The length of the CDR3 is 17 residues. V lost 2 bases, J lost 7 bases, and 16 bases stayed unmatched. From germline, CDR1 is MNHEY and CDR2 SVGAGI. Here the CDR3 reads CASSYAIGGGNSGTQYF. Here the CDR3 DNA reads TGTGCCAGCAGTTACGCCATAGGGGGCGGTAACTCCGGGACCCAGTACTTC.

The chain links TRBV4-2 to TRBJ1-1; possible D gene TRBD1, 5 bases. The CDR3 contains 14 residues. Looked up from germline, CDR1 is LGHNA and CDR2 is YNFKEQ. Trimming pared 3 bases from V and 5 bases from J, leaving 13 bases between. This chain's CDR3 is CASSQGLEGTEAFF. CDR3 DNA: TGTGCCAGCAGCCAGGGACTGGAGGGGACTGAAGCTTTCTTT.

This clonotype turned up a few times. Here the CDR3 DNA reads TGTGCCAGTAGATTGGGGGGCAACACTGAAGCTTTCTTT. Amino acid sequence: CASRLGGNTEAFF. The gene calls are TRBV19 and TRBJ1-1; a possible D gene is TRBD1 (6 bases). The V gene lost 6 bases and the J gene lost 2 bases, with 10 bases spanning the gap. The CDR3 consists of 13 residues. Germline CDR1 and CDR2: LNHDA and SQIVND (reference sequence).

V usage is TRBV9 and J usage is TRBJ2-7; 8 bases align to TRBD2. Germline trimming cut 0 bases from V and 1 base from J; bases unmatched to any gene: 6. From germline, CDR1 is SGDLS and CDR2 YYNGEE. The CDR3 length is 16 residues. The CDR3 DNA sequence: TGTGCCAGCAGCGTAGGCGGACTAGCCGCGTCCTACGAGCAGTACTTC. Its protein product is CASSVGGLAASYEQYF.

The chain links TRBV15 to TRBJ2-7; 10 positions match TRBD1. Germline CDR1 is LNHNV and CDR2 is YYDKDF (reference sequence). V was clipped by 8 bases and J by 6 bases; unmatched bases: 10. CDR3 length: 14 amino acids. The DNA of the CDR3 is TGTGCCACCGGACGGGACAGGGGATTCACCGAGCAGTACTTC. The encoded protein is CATGRDRGFTEQYF.

V gene TRBV28 combines with J gene TRBJ2-7; D possibly corresponds to TRBD1 (7 bases). V lost 5 bases and J lost 0, with 11 bases in between. This CDR3 contains 14 residues. Germline CDR1 is MDHEN and CDR2 is SYDVKM. CDR3 in amino acids: CASSPRGVSYEQYV. In nucleotides, the CDR3 is TGTGCCAGCAGTCCCAGGGGGGTCTCCTACGAGCAGTACGTC.

In DNA, the CDR3 is TGTGCCAGCAGCGTAGGGGTAGCGGGGGGCACAGATACGCAGTATTTT. Protein: CASSVGVAGGTDTQYF. The chain combines TRBV9 with TRBJ2-3, with 9 bases lining up with TRBD2. CDR3 length: 16 residues. J was trimmed by 1 base and V by 0 bases; bases with no gene match: 3. Germline V gives CDR1 SGDLS, CDR2 YYNGEE.

This clonotype came up a few times. This sequence joins TRBV5-6 and TRBJ2-7; 10 bases fit TRBD1. V shed 4 bases, J shed 5 bases, and the junction held 9 bases outside the gene matches. Per the germline V gene, CDR1 is SGHDT and CDR2 is YYEEEE. The CDR3 covers 15 residues. The CDR3 loop is CASSHDWDRGHEQYF. For the CDR3, the DNA is TGTGCCAGCAGCCATGACTGGGACAGGGGCCACGAGCAGTACTTC.

This clonotype was seen at least ten times. The chain has TRBV12-3 or TRBV12-4 and TRBJ2-1; 7 positions match TRBD1. This CDR3 has 13 amino acids. The J segment lost 8 bases and the V segment lost 6 bases, leaving 7 bases of the junction unmatched. CDR3 amino acids: CASSLTGNDEQFF. The CDR3 nucleotides read TGTGCCAGCAGCCTGACAGGGAACGATGAGCAGTTCTTC.

This clonotype turned up a few times. The rearrangement joins TRBV4-1 to TRBJ1-2, with 8 bases aligning to TRBD1. The ends lost 3 bases at V and 4 bases at J; junction bases unmatched: 10. Germline V gives CDR1 MGHRA, CDR2 YSYEKL. CDR3 length: 16 amino acids. The CDR3 spells CASSHLRIDRGYGYTF. Written as DNA, the CDR3 is TGCGCCAGCAGCCACCTCCGGATCGACAGGGGCTATGGCTACACCTTC.

V gene TRBV4-1 combines with J gene TRBJ2-7; the D gene is possibly TRBD2 (7 bases). CDR1 is MGHRA, CDR2 YSYEKL, per germline. V lost 0 bases to trimming and J lost 3 bases, with 12 bases between them. The CDR3 totals 15 residues. The chain's CDR3 is CASSQDAGANYEQYF. For the CDR3, the DNA is TGCGCCAGCAGCCAAGATGCGGGGGCCAACTACGAGCAGTACTTC.

This rearrangement joins TRBV12-5 to TRBJ1-1; a weak D match, TRBD1 (6 bases). The CDR3 covers 17 residues. Between the trimmed V and J ends, which lost 5 bases and 4 bases, there was a span of 23 bases. The germline V gene has CDR1 LGHNT and CDR2 FRNRAP. CDR3 amino acids: CASGQRGGPSVITEAFF. In nucleotides, the CDR3 is TGTGCTAGTGGTCAACGCGGGGGGCCCTCTGTTATCACTGAAGCTTTCTTT.

The sample holds a few counts of this clonotype. This chain uses TRBV7-2 with TRBJ1-1, with a tentative D call TRBD1 (6 bases). V dropped 5 bases and J dropped 0 bases, with 13 bases sitting between them. From germline, CDR1 is SGHTA and CDR2 FQGNSA. The CDR3 totals 15 residues. The CDR3 region is CASSQGKGVNTEAFF. Here the CDR3 DNA reads TGTGCCAGCAGCCAGGGGAAAGGGGTGAACACTGAAGCTTTCTTT.

In its sample, this clonotype was seen a few times. The chain employs TRBV29-1 and TRBJ2-1; a possible D gene is TRBD2 (6 bases). V lost 3 bases, J lost 5 bases, and 11 bases lay in between. This CDR3 has 13 residues. CDR1 and CDR2 from the germline V gene are SQVTM and ANQGSEA. The CDR3 DNA follows: TGCAGCGTTGACCAGCGGGTAGACAATGAGCAGTTCTTC. It yields the protein CSVDQRVDNEQFF.